This T cell receptor (beta chain) was sequenced for a study of cytomegalovirus exposure and HLA in healthy donors. Across the study: One earlier analysis, a look at roughly 170 million T cells, found about 110 million unique TCR beta sequences.

The CDR3 loop spans 16 amino acids. Germline V CDR1 and CDR2: SGHRS, YFSETQ. Trimming cost V 0 bases and J 1 base, with 11 bases left between them. Study conclusions and caveats: Data from an earlier analysis indicated that most TCR beta V segments were productive either about 90% or about 30% of the time. Accurate prediction of HLA-A and HLA-B alleles (for most subjects) was reportedly achieved from TCR beta sequences.

As to this clone: Its antigen remains unidentified.

PCR amplification relied on 60 Vbeta primers (plus 13 Jbeta primers). The assay was immunoSEQ multiplex PCR, and TCRdb's table has in-frame clones only and misses some. The table lists around 92,000 clones, over 70% of them singletons. This receptor was identified in a girl aged 2-10 years in good health and CMV-seropositive. The sequenced sample was PBMCs. The V and J genes are TRBV5-1 and TRBJ2-1, with a tentative D call TRBD2 (6 bases). The CDR3 loop reads CASSLAGGKSYNEQFF. Written as DNA, the CDR3 is TGCGCCAGCAGCTTGGCGGGCGGGAAGTCCTACAATGAGCAGTTCTTC.